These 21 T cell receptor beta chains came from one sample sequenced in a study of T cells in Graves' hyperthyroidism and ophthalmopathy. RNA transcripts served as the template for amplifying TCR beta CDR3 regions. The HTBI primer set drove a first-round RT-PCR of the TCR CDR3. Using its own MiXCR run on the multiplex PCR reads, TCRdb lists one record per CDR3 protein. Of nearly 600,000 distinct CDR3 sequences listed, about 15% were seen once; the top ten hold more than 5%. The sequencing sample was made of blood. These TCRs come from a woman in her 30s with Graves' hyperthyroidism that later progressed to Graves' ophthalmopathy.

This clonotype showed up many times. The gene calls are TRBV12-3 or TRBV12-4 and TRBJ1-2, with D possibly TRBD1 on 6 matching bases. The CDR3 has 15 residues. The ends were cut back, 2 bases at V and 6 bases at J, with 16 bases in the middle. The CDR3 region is CASSLSSQGRNGYTF. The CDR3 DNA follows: TGTGCCAGCAGTTTATCCTCACAGGGTAGGAATGGCTACACCTTC.

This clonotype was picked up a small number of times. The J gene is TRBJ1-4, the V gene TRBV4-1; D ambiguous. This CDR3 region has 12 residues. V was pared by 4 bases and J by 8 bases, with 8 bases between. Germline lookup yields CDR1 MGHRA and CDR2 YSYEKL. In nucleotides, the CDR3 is TGCGCCAGCAGCCGAGTACAGGAAAAACTGTTTTTT. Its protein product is CASSRVQEKLFF.

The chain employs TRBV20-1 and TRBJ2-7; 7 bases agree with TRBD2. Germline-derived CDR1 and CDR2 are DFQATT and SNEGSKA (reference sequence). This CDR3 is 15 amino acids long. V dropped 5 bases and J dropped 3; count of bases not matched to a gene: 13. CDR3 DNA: TGCAGTGCTTCTGACCTACCGGGACTACTCTACGAGCAGTACTTC. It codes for CSASDLPGLLYEQYF.

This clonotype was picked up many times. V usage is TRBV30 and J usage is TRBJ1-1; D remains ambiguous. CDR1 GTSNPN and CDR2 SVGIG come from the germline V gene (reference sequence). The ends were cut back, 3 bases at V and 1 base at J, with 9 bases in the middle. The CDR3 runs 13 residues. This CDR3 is CAWSPGGNTEAFF. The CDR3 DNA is TGTGCCTGGAGCCCGGGAGGGAACACTGAAGCTTTCTTT.

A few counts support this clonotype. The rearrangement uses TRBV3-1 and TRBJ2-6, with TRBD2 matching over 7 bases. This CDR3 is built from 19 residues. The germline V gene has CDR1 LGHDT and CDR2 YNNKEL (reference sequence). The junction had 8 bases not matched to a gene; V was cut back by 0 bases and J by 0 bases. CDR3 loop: CASSQDFWRESSGANVLTF. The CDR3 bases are TGTGCCAGCAGCCAAGATTTCTGGCGGGAGAGCTCTGGGGCCAACGTCCTGACTTTC.

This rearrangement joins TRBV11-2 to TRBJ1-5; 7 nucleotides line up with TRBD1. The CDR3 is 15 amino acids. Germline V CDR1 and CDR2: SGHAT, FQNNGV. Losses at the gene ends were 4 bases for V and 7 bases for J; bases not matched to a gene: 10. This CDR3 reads CASSSLDRVDQPQHF. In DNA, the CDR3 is TGTGCCAGCAGCTCACTCGACAGGGTAGACCAGCCCCAGCATTTT.

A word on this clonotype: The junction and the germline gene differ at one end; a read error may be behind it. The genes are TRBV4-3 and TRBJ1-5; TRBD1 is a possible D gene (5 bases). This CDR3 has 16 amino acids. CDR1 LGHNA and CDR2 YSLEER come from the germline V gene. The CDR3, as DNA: TGCGCCAGCAGCCAAGAACAGGACCGTAGCAACCAGCCCCAGCATTTT. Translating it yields CASSQEQDRSNQPQHF.

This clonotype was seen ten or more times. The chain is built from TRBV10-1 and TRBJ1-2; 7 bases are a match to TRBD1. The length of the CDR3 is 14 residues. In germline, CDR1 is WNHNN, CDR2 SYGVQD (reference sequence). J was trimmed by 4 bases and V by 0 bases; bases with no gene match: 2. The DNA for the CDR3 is TGCGCCAGCAGTGAGTCTAGACAGGGCTATGGCTACACCTTC. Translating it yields CASSESRQGYGYTF.

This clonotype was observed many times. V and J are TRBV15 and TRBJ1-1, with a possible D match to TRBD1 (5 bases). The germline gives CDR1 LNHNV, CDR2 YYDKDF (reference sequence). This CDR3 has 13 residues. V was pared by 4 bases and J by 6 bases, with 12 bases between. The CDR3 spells CATSIDSGPEAFF. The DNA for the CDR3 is TGTGCCACCAGCATTGACAGCGGCCCTGAAGCTTTCTTT.

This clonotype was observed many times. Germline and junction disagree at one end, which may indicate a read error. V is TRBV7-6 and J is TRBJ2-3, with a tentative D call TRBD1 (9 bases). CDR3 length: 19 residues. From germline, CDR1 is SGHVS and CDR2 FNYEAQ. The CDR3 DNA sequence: TGTGCCAGCACAAATTCCGGGACAGGGTTAGCGGGAAGCAGAGATACGCAGTATTTT. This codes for CASTNSGTGLAGSRDTQYF. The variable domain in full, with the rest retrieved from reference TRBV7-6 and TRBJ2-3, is GAGVSQSPRYKVTKRGQDVALRCDPISGHVSLYWYRQALGQGPEFLTYFNYEAQQDKSGLPNDRFSAERPEGSISTLTIQRTEQRDSAMYRCASTNSGTGLAGSRDTQYFGPGTRLTVL.

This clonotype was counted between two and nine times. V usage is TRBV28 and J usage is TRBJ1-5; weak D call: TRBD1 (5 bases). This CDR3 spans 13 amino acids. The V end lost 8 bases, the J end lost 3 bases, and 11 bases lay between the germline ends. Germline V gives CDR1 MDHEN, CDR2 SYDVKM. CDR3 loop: CASLPGLNQPQHF. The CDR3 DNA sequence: TGTGCCAGCCTCCCAGGGCTCAATCAGCCCCAGCATTTT.

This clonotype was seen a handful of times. The CDR3 sequence: CASSLGTGGGIQPQHF. The CDR3 DNA sequence: TGCGCCAGCAGCTTGGGGACAGGGGGTGGTATTCAGCCCCAGCATTTT. The chain employs TRBV5-1 and TRBJ1-5, with TRBD1 identical over 10 bases. V was pared by 0 bases and J by 6 bases, with 6 bases of the junction left unmatched. The CDR3 totals 16 residues. The germline gives CDR1 SGHRS, CDR2 YFSETQ.

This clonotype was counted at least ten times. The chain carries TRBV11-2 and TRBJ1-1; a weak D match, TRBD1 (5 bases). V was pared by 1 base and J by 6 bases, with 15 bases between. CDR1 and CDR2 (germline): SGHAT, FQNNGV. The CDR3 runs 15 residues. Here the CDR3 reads CASSLVATGGPEAFF. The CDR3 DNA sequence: TGTGCCAGCAGCTTAGTTGCCACAGGCGGGCCTGAAGCTTTCTTT.

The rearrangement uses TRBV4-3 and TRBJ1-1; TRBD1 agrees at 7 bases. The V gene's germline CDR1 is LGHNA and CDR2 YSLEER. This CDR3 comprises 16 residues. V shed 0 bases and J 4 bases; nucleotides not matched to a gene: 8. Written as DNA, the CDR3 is TGCGCCAGCAGCCAAGACGGGTTCGCAGGGGGCACTGAAGCTTTCTTT. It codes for CASSQDGFAGGTEAFF.

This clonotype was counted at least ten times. CDR3 sequence reads: CASSPPGRAGQFF. The CDR3 region has the DNA TGTGCCAGTAGTCCTCCGGGGAGGGCGGGGCAGTTCTTC. This sequence joins TRBV19 and TRBJ2-1; TRBD2 matches 7 bases. V shed 5 bases and J 12 bases; nucleotides not matched to a gene: 10. Germline V gene sequence: CDR1 LNHDA, CDR2 SQIVND (reference sequence). The CDR3 has 13 residues.

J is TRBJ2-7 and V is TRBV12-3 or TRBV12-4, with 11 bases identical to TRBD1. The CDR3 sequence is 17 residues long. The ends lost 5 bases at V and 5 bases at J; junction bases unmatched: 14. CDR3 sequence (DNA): TGTGCCAGCAGTCCGGGACAGGGGGGCCTACGAGGACACGAGCAGTACTTC. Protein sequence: CASSPGQGGLRGHEQYF.

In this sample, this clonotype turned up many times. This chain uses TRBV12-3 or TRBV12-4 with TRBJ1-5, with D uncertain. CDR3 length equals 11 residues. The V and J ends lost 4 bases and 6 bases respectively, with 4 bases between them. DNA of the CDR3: TGTGCCAGCAGTTCCGGTCAGCCCCAGCATTTT. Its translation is CASSSGQPQHF.

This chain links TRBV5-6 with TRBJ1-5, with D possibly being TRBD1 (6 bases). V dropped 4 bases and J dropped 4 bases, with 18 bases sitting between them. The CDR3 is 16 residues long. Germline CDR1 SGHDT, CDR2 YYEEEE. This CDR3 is CASSRGGATLNQPQHF. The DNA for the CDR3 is TGTGCCAGCAGCCGAGGGGGGGCAACTTTAAATCAGCCCCAGCATTTT. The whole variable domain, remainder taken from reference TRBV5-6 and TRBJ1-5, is DAGVTQSPTHLIKTRGQQVTLRCSPKSGHDTVSWYQQALGQGPQFIFQYYEEEERQRGNFPDRFSGHQFPNYSSELNVNALLLGDSALYLCASSRGGATLNQPQHFGDGTRLSIL.

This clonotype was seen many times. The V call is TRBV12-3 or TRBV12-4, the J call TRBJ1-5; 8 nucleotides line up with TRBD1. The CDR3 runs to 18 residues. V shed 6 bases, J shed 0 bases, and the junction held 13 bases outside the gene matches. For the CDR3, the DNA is TGTGCCAGCAGCTTACAGGGGGAACACTATTATAGCAATCAGCCCCAGCATTTT. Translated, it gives CASSLQGEHYYSNQPQHF.

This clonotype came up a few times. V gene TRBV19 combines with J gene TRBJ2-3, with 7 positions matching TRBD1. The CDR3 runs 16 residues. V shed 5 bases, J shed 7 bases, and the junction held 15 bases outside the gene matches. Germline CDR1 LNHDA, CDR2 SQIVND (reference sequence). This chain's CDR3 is CASSPSPGQLYYTQYF. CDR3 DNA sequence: TGTGCCAGTAGTCCTTCACCGGGACAGCTTTATTATACGCAGTATTTT. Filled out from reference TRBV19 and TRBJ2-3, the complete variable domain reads DGGITQSPKYLFRKEGQNVTLSCEQNLNHDAMYWYRQDPGQGLRLIYYSQIVNDFQKGDIAEGYSVSREKKESFPLTVTSAQKNPTAFYLCASSPSPGQLYYTQYFGPGTRLTVL.

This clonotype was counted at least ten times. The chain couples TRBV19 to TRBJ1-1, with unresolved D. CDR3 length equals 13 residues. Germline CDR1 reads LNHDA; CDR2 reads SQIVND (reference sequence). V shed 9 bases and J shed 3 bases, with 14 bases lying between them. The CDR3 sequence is CASSSTRDTEAFF. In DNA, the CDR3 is TGTGCCAGCAGCAGTACACGAGACACTGAAGCTTTCTTT.